This T cell receptor (beta chain) was profiled in a study of T-cell memory formation after mild COVID-19. Turning to the study itself: Largely donor-specific TCR clusters were found. Broader study findings: CD8+ contracting clones occupied EMRA, while CD4+ ones occupied mainly CM and EM.

On this clonotype: Its antigen is still unknown.

TCRdb reprocessed the 5' RACE reads via MiXCR and lists one record per CDR3 protein. This table has about 320,000 distinct CDR3 sequences, 14% appearing once. The CDR3 length is 14 residues. Per germline, CDR1 MRHNA and CDR2 SNTAGT. V was pared by 4 bases and J by 4 bases, with 4 bases of the junction left unmatched. This sequence joins TRBV6-4 and TRBJ2-1; 7 nucleotides line up with TRBD2. The sequenced sample consisted of PBMCs or a T cell subset sorted from them (not recorded which). This TCR was recovered from a young man who had mild COVID-19 (a few samples of this study predate the infection). Cell type and time point are not known. CDR3 loop: CASSALGGYNEQFF. The CDR3 nucleotides are TGTGCCAGCAGTGCCCTCGGGGGGTACAATGAGCAGTTCTTC.